This record concerns one T cell receptor (beta chain) sequence. The CDR3 has 14 residues. Germline CDR1 is LNHDA and CDR2 is SQIVND (reference sequence). Trimming cost V 3 bases and J 6 bases, with 12 bases left between them. Each patient experienced a relapse that followed autologous stem cell transplantation, and brentuximab vedotin exposure varied. The repertoire was sequenced with immunoSEQ multiplex PCR; TCRdb's copy has only in-frame clones and lacks some. In the table there are about 100,000 clones, around 89% of which are singletons. This record belongs to a study of PD-1 blockade in classical Hodgkin lymphoma.

Sequencing was performed on peripheral blood mononuclear cells (PBMCs), taken before the second cycle of nivolumab. The V and J genes are TRBV19 and TRBJ1-5, with D unresolved. The sequence was collected from a human donor with classical Hodgkin lymphoma. CDR3 DNA: TGTGCCAGTAGTATTACCCCGCCAGGTCAGCCCCAGCATTTT. Its protein product is CASSITPPGQPQHF.